This TCR beta chain was recovered during a study of blood T cell repertoires in COVID-19. Study context: From T cells, B-cell-depleted T cells, or PBMCs came the material, which was cDNA or gDNA.

Sequencing used immunoSEQ multiplex PCR; TCRdb keeps in-frame clones, though not all of them. This sample has around 300,000 clones, with approximately 91% found just once. Everyone who took part was about 18 to 90 years old, and they came from about two dozen US areas. The CDR3 has 16 amino acids. The V and J ends lost 6 bases and 4 bases, in that order; junction bases with no gene match: 11. The germline gives CDR1 SEHNR, CDR2 FQNEAQ (reference sequence). This TCR was recovered from a woman aged 25 to 39 who had recovered from COVID-19. The V call is TRBV7-9, the J call TRBJ2-3; TRBD2 matches at 9 bases. The sample comprised PBMCs or T cells enriched from blood (not recorded which). The CDR3 region is CASRIEASGMADTQYF. The CDR3, as DNA: TGTGCCAGCAGAATAGAGGCTAGCGGGATGGCAGATACGCAGTATTTT.